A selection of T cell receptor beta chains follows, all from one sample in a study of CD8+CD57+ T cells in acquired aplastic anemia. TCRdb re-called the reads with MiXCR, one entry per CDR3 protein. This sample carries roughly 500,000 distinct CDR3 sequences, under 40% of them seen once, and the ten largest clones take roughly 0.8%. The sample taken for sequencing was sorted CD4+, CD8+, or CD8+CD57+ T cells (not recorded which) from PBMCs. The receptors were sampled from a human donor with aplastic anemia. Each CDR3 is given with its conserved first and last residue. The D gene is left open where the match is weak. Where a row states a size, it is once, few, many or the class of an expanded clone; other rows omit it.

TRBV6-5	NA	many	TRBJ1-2	CASSYSTWKGYTF	TGTGCCAGCAGTTACTCGACCTGGAAAGGCTACACCTTC
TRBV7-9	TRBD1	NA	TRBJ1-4	CASSSGIQGLFF	TGTGCCAGCAGCTCAGGAATACAGGGGCTGTTTTTT
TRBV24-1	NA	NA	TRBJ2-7	CARPGRRTYEQYF	TGTGCTAGACCGGGACGGAGAACCTACGAGCAGTACTTC
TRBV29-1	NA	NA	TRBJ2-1	CSVEVSQGNEQFF	TGCAGCGTTGAAGTTTCACAGGGAAATGAGCAGTTCTTC
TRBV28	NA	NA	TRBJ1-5	CASSFIQGLNNQPQHF	TGTGCCAGCAGTTTCATCCAGGGCCTAAACAATCAGCCCCAGCATTTT
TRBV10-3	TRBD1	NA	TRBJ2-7	CAISGTGGFYEQYF	TGTGCCATCAGTGGGACAGGGGGGTTCTACGAGCAGTACTTC
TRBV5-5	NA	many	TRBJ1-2	CASSSDRLTYGYTF	TGTGCCAGCAGCAGCGACAGGCTGACCTATGGCTACACCTTC
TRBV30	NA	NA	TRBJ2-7	CAWSTGSPPYEQYF	TGTGCCTGGAGTACAGGGAGCCCCCCCTACGAGCAGTACTTC
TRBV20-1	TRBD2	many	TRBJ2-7	CSVPPGLAGNEQYF	TGCAGTGTCCCACCGGGACTAGCTGGCAACGAGCAGTACTTC
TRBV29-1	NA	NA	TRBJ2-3	CSVDGPGLTTDTQYF	TGCAGCGTTGACGGGCCGGGACTGACCACAGATACGCAGTATTTT
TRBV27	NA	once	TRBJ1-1	CASKGWVGTEAFF	TGTGCCAGCAAGGGTTGGGTAGGCACTGAAGCTTTCTTT
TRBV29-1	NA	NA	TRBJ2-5	CSAGTYQETQYF	TGCAGCGCTGGGACGTACCAAGAGACCCAGTACTTC
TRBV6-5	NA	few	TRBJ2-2	CASSRGRLNTGELFF	TGTGCCAGCAGTCGAGGCAGACTTAACACCGGGGAGCTGTTTTTT
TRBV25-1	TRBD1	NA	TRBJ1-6	CASSYTRNRDRYNSPLHF	TGTGCCAGCAGTTACACTCGCAACCGGGACAGGTATAATTCACCCCTCCACTTT
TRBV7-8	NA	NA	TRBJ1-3	CASSAGLTGNTIYF	TGTGCCAGCAGCGCAGGACTGACGGGAAACACCATATATTTT
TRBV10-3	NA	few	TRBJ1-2	CAISERELRGYTF	TGTGCCATCAGTGAGAGGGAACTGAGGGGCTACACCTTC
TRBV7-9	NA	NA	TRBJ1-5	CASSVPGERQPQHF	TGTGCCAGCAGCGTCCCCGGGGAGCGTCAGCCCCAGCATTTT